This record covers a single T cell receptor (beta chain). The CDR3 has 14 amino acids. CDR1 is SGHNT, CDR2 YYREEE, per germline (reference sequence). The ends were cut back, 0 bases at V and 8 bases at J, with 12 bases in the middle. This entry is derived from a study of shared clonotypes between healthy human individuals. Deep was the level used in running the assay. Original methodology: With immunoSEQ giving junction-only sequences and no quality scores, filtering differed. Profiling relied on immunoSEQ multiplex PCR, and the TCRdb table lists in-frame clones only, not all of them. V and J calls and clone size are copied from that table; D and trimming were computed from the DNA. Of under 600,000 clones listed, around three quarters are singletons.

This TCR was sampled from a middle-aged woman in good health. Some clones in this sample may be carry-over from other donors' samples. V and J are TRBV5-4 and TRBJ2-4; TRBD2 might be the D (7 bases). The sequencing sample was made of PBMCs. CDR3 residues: CASSLDRGADIQYF. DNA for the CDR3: TGTGCCAGCAGCTTGGATCGGGGGGCAGACATTCAGTACTTC.